This paragraph reports one TCR beta chain. The data were taken from a study of cytomegalovirus exposure and HLA in healthy donors. The study ran its PCR with 60 Vbeta and 13 Jbeta primers. Sequencing used immunoSEQ multiplex PCR; TCRdb keeps in-frame clones, though not all of them. The sample holds 150,000 to 200,000 clones, around three quarters seen once. Germline loops: CDR1 GTSNPN, CDR2 SVGIG (reference sequence). V was clipped by 2 bases and J by 7 bases, with 8 bases between them. This CDR3 comprises 11 residues. The chain combines TRBV30 with TRBJ1-2; unclear D gene. The source material was PBMCs. The sequence was collected from a woman under 40 in good health and CMV-seropositive. This CDR3 reads CAWSTGFGYTF. CDR3 nucleotides: TGTGCCTGGAGTACTGGTTTTGGCTACACCTTC.